This TCR beta chain originates from a study of hypomethylating agent response in myelodysplastic syndrome. Study outcomes and limitations: The cohort was small, with only 11 to 12 patients analyzed.

Germline trimming cut 3 bases from V and 6 bases from J; bases unmatched to any gene: 7. Germline V CDR1 and CDR2: SEHNR, FQNEAQ (reference sequence). There are 14 residues in the CDR3. Some clones are missing from TCRdb's copy, which holds only in-frame ones; the method was immunoSEQ multiplex PCR. This table has under 5,500 clones, over 75% appearing once. This clone was counted only a few times. Antigen unknown. The sample was bone marrow, taken before or after starting hypomethylating agent treatment for myelodysplastic syndrome (not recorded which). The chain recombines TRBV7-9 with TRBJ1-2; 7 bases align to TRBD1. This sequence originates from a human donor with myelodysplastic syndrome. CDR3 amino acids: CASSFRQGLDGYTF. Written as DNA, the CDR3 is TGTGCCAGCAGCTTTCGACAGGGTCTTGATGGCTACACCTTC.